What follows describes a single TCR beta chain. This sample stems from a study of T cell changes during pregnancy in multiple sclerosis. There are 15 residues in the CDR3. Germline V lookup: CDR1 GTSNPN, CDR2 SVGIG (reference sequence). With 4 bases removed from V and 1 base from J, the gap between germline ends came to 15 bases. This table comes from immunoSEQ multiplex PCR, and its TCRdb copy is limited to in-frame clones, with some not included. The profile covers 55,000 to 85,000 clones, with about nine tenths appearing a single time and 1.5% taken by the ten largest. The sequence derives from a female donor with multiple sclerosis, enrolled in a pregnancy study. The source material was peripheral blood, sampled in the third trimester of pregnancy. This chain links TRBV30 with TRBJ2-3; D possibly corresponds to TRBD2 (5 bases). Here the CDR3 reads CAWNPGNSGTDTQYF. The CDR3, as DNA: TGTGCCTGGAACCCCGGGAACAGCGGCACAGATACGCAGTATTTT. The full variable domain, its missing parts supplied by reference TRBV30 and TRBJ2-3, is SQTIHQWPATLVQPVGSPLSLECTVEGTSNPNLYWYRQAAGRGLQLLFYSVGIGQISSEVPQNLSASRPQDRQFILSSKKLLLSDSGFYLCAWNPGNSGTDTQYFGPGTRLTVL.